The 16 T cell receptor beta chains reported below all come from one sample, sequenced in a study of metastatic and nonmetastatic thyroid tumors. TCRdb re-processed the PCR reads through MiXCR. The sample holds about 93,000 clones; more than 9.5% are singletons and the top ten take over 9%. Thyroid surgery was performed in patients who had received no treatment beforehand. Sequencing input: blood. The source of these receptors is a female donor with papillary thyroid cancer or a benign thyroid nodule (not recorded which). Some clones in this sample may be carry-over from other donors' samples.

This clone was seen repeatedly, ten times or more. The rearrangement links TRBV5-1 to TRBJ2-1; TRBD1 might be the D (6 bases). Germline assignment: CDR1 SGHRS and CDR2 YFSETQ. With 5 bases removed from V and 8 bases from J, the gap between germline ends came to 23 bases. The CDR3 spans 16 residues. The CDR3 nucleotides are TGCGCCAGCAGTTCCCTACGAGGACAGCTAGTCGATGAGCAGTTCTTC. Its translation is CASSSLRGQLVDEQFF.

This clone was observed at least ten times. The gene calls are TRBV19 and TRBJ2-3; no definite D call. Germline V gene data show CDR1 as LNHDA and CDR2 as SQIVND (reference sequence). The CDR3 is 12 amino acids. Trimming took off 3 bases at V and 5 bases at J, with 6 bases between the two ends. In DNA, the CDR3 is TGTGCCAGTAGTATGAAGGGAGATACGCAGTATTTT. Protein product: CASSMKGDTQYF.

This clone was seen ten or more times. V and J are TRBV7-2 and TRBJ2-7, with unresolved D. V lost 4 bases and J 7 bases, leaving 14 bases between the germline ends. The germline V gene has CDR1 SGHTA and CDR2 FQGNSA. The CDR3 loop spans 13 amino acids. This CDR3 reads CASSSLPEREQYF. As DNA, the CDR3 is TGTGCCAGCAGCTCCCTACCTGAAAGGGAGCAGTACTTC.

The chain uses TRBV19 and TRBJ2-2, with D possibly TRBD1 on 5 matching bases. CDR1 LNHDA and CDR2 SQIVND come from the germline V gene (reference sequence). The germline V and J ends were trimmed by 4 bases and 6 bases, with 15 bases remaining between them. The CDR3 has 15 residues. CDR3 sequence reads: CASSSWQGFAGELFF. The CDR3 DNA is TGTGCCAGTAGTAGTTGGCAGGGTTTCGCCGGGGAGCTGTTTTTT.

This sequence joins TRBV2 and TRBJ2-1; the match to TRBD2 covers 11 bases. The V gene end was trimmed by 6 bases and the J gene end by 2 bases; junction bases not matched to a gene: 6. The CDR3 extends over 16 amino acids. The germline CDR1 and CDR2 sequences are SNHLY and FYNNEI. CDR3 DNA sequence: TGTGCCAGCAGCAAGACTAGCGGGAACACCTACAATGAGCAGTTCTTC. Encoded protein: CASSKTSGNTYNEQFF.

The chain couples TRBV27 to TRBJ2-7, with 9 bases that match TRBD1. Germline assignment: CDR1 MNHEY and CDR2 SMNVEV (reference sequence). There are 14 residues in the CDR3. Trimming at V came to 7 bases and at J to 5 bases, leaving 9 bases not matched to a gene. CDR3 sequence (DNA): TGTGCCAGCATCTCGAGTTGGACAGGGGACGAGCAGTACTTC. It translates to CASISSWTGDEQYF.

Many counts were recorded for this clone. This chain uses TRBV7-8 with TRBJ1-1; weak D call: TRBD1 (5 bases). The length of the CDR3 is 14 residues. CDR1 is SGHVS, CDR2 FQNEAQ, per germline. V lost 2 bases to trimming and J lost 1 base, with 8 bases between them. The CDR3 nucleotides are TGTGCCAGCAGCTTACCAGGGAGGAACACTGAAGCTTTCTTT. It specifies CASSLPGRNTEAFF.

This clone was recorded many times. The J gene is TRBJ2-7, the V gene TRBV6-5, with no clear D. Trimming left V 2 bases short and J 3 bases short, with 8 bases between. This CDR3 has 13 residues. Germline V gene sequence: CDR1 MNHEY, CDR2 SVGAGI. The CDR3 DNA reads TGTGCCAGCAGTTACACAAACAGCTACGAGCAGTACTTC. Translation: CASSYTNSYEQYF.

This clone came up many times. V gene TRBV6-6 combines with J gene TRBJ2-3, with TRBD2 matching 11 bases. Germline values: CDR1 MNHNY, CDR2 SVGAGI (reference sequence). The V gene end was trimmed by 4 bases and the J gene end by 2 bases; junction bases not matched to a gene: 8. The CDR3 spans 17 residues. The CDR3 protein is CASSSSPLAGATDTQYF. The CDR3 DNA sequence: TGTGCCAGCAGTTCCTCCCCACTAGCGGGAGCCACAGATACGCAGTATTTT.

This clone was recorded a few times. The chain's CDR3 is CASSQDPRAPTSYEQYF. The CDR3 DNA reads TGTGCCAGCAGCCAGGATCCACGGGCGCCTACCTCCTACGAGCAGTACTTC. This chain uses TRBV5-2 with TRBJ2-7; the table's D call, TRBD1, has no DNA check behind it. TRBV5-2 is labeled a pseudogene. The CDR3 has 17 residues.

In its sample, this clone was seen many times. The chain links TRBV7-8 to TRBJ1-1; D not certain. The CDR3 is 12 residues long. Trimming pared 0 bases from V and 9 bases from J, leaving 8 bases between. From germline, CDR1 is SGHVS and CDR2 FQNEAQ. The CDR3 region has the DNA TGTGCCAGCAGCTTAGCCGGGCAGAAAGCTTTCTTT. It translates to CASSLAGQKAFF.

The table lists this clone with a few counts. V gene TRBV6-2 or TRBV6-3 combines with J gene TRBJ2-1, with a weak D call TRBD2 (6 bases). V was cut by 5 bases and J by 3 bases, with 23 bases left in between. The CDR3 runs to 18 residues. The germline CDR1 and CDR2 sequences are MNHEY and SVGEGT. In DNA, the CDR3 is TGTGCCAGCAGTATGGGAGCGGGCCCGAGCCCCTTCTACAATGAGCAGTTCTTC. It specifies CASSMGAGPSPFYNEQFF.

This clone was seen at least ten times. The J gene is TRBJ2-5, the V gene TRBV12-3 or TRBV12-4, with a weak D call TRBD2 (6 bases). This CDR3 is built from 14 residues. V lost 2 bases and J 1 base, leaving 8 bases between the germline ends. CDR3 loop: CASSLRTTQETQYF. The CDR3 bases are TGTGCCAGCAGTTTAAGGACTACCCAAGAGACCCAGTACTTC.

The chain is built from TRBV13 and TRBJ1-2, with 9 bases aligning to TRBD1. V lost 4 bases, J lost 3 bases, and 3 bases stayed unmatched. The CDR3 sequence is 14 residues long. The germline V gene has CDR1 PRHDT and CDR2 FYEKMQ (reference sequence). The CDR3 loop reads CASSSRDRDYGYTF. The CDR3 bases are TGTGCCAGCAGCTCACGGGACAGGGACTATGGCTACACCTTC.

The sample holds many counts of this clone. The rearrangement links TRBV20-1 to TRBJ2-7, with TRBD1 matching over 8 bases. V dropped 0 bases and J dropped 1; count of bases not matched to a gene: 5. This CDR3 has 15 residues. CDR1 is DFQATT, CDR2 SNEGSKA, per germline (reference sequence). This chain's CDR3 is CSARDYRDRSYEQYF. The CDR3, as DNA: TGCAGTGCTAGAGACTACCGGGACAGGTCCTACGAGCAGTACTTC.

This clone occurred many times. The CDR3: CASSVGNQPQHF. DNA for the CDR3: TGTGCCAGCAGTGTGGGTAATCAGCCCCAGCATTTT. This sequence joins TRBV25-1 and TRBJ1-5; D unclear. Looked up from germline, CDR1 is MGHDK and CDR2 is SYGVNS. Trimming took 4 bases from V and 4 from J, leaving 5 bases between them. The CDR3 loop spans 12 amino acids.